These T cell receptor beta chains were read from a single sample in a study of T cells in Graves' hyperthyroidism and ophthalmopathy. TCRdb reprocessed the multiplex PCR reads with MiXCR, giving one entry per CDR3 protein. The table lists about 690,000 distinct CDR3 sequences, about 18% of them singletons, with less than 20% in the top ten. The sequenced sample was blood. The receptors stem from a man in his fifties or sixties with Graves' hyperthyroidism. Each CDR3 is given with its conserved first and last residue. The D gene is left open where the match is weak. Only some rows state a clone size, as once, few, many or a class for expanded clones.

NA	TRBD1	TRBV4-3	16	TRBJ1-4	CAAGGGREGTNEKLFF	TGCGCCGCAGGGGGCGGGAGGGAAGGAACTAATGAAAAACTGTTTTTT
many	NA	TRBV11-2	13	TRBJ1-5	CASSFGVPQPQHF	TGTGCCAGCAGCTTCGGGGTCCCTCAGCCCCAGCATTTT
NA	TRBD2	TRBV4-3	15	TRBJ2-5	CASSQEGLAQETQYF	TGCGCCAGCAGCCAAGAAGGACTAGCCCAAGAGACCCAGTACTTC
NA	TRBD1	TRBV18	17	TRBJ2-2	CASSPIRQGANTGELFF	TGTGCCAGCTCACCAATTAGACAGGGGGCGAACACCGGGGAGCTGTTTTTT
NA	TRBD2	TRBV29-1	14	TRBJ2-3	CSVGLSGTLDTQYF	TGCAGCGTTGGCCTTAGCGGGACACTGGATACGCAGTATTTT
few	NA	TRBV7-2	12	TRBJ2-3	CASSGTIDTQYF	TGTGCCAGCAGCGGGACGATAGATACGCAGTATTTT
NA	TRBD2	TRBV7-2	15	TRBJ2-4	CASSLVAGEGNIQYF	TGTGCCAGCAGCTTAGTTGCGGGAGAGGGAAACATTCAGTACTTC
many	TRBD1	TRBV7-3	13	TRBJ2-1	CASSLPGTVEQFF	TGTGCCAGCAGCTTACCCGGGACAGTTGAGCAGTTCTTC
many	TRBD2	TRBV19	18	TRBJ2-6	CASSPWSGVLSGANVLTF	TGTGCCAGTAGTCCATGGAGCGGGGTATTATCTGGGGCCAACGTCCTGACTTTC
many	NA	TRBV24-1	14	TRBJ1-2	CATSDSPQGGGYTF	TGTGCCACCAGTGACTCGCCCCAGGGTGGGGGCTACACCTTC
once	NA	TRBV3-1	15	TRBJ2-7	CASSQGSTPPGEQYF	TGTGCCAGCAGCCAAGGCTCCACACCTCCAGGCGAGCAGTACTTC
many	NA	TRBV10-3	13	TRBJ2-3	CAIRADSTDTQYF	TGTGCCATCAGAGCGGACAGCACAGATACGCAGTATTTT
NA	NA	TRBV5-1	16	TRBJ2-2	CASSLDQRAYTGELFF	TGTGCCAGCAGCTTGGACCAGCGGGCCTACACCGGGGAGCTGTTTTTT
NA	TRBD1	TRBV18	18	TRBJ1-6	CASSPLPLLTGDASPLHF	TGTGCCAGCTCACCCTTACCCCTCTTGACAGGGGACGCTTCACCCCTCCACTTT
NA	TRBD1	TRBV7-9	17	TRBJ2-7	CANSSSPSDRGDYEQYF	TGTGCCAACAGCTCCTCGCCCAGTGACAGGGGGGACTACGAGCAGTACTTC
NA	NA	TRBV6-1	15	TRBJ2-4	CASSNHIGPGNIQYF	TGTGCCAGCAGTAATCATATAGGACCGGGAAACATTCAGTACTTC
many	NA	TRBV11-2	15	TRBJ1-6	CASSLAAAYNSPLHF	TGTGCCAGCAGCTTGGCAGCCGCCTATAATTCACCCCTCCACTTT
few	TRBD2	TRBV5-6	18	TRBJ2-3	CASSSVAGLAASTDTQYF	TGTGCCAGCAGCTCGGTAGCCGGACTAGCGGCTAGCACAGATACGCAGTATTTT